The 9 T cell receptor beta chains reported below all come from one sample, sequenced in a study of blood T cell repertoires in COVID-19. Profiled with immunoSEQ multiplex PCR; TCRdb holds only in-frame clones, not every one. This table has 350,000 or so clones, 80% to 90% appearing once. Sequencing input: peripheral blood. The receptor set was obtained from a man aged 25 to 45 with active or convalescent COVID-19.

The chain combines TRBV2 with TRBJ1-4, with 8 nucleotides matching TRBD1. The J call may be faulty, since TRBJ2-2 better matches the DNA end. This CDR3 has 14 residues. Per the germline V gene, CDR1 is SNHLY and CDR2 is FYNNEI. Here the CDR3 reads CASRAGTGLWELFF. The CDR3 DNA reads as TGTGCCAGCAGGGCCGGGACAGGCCTTTGGGAGCTGTTTTTT.

This chain uses TRBV6-5 with TRBJ2-1; D is perhaps TRBD2 (6 bases). This CDR3 has 14 amino acids. Germline V CDR1 and CDR2: MNHEY, SVGAGI. The V and J ends lost 10 bases and 3 bases respectively, with 16 bases between them. CDR3 loop: CATGREMGYNEQFF. The CDR3 DNA is TGTGCCACGGGCCGGGAGATGGGCTACAATGAGCAGTTCTTC.

The CDR3 spells CAISGKTGGLTGELFF. DNA for the CDR3: TGTGCCATCAGTGGCAAGACAGGGGGGTTGACCGGGGAGCTGTTTTTT. The rearrangement links TRBV10-3 to TRBJ2-2; 9 bases agree with TRBD1. V was pared by 4 bases and J by 5 bases, with 8 bases of the junction left unmatched. The CDR3 extends over 16 amino acids. Looked up from germline, CDR1 is ENHRY and CDR2 is SYGVKD.

This chain connects TRBV11-1 to TRBJ2-1, with D unresolved. Trimming left V 2 bases short and J 8 bases short, with 13 bases between. CDR3 size: 14 residues. Per germline, CDR1 SGHAT and CDR2 FQDESV (reference sequence). CDR3 residues: CASSLNSPMYEQFF. The CDR3 nucleotides are TGTGCCAGCAGCTTAAACTCCCCTATGTATGAGCAGTTCTTC.

V usage is TRBV20-1 and J usage is TRBJ2-1; possibly TRBD2 for D (5 bases). This CDR3 region has 11 residues. Trimming shortened V by 6 bases and J by 9 bases, and 12 bases separated the two germline ends. Germline V gene lookup returns CDR1 DFQATT and CDR2 SNEGSKA (reference sequence). CDR3 bases: TGCAGTGCCACTCCTAGCACTGAGCAGTTCTTC. It codes for CSATPSTEQFF.

V is TRBV9 and J is TRBJ2-1, with 7 bases matching TRBD1. Germline V CDR1 and CDR2: SGDLS, YYNGEE. CDR3 length: 16 amino acids. J gave up 2 bases and V 4 bases, and 9 bases lay outside the gene matches. DNA of the CDR3: TGTGCCAGCAGCCCAGACCGGGACAGAGCCTACAATGAGCAGTTCTTC. Its protein product is CASSPDRDRAYNEQFF.

This clone was picked up one time. This chain uses TRBV7-3 with TRBJ2-7, with 11 bases lining up with TRBD2. The V segment lost 3 bases and the J segment 2 bases; nucleotides outside the gene matches: 3. CDR3 size: 15 residues. Germline V gene data show CDR1 as SGHTA and CDR2 as FQGTGA. The CDR3 DNA sequence: TGTGCCAGCAGCTTGACTAGCGGGACACCCTACGAGCAGTACTTC. Its translation: CASSLTSGTPYEQYF.

The chain joins TRBV7-6 to TRBJ2-3; the D gene is possibly TRBD2 (6 bases). The CDR3 is made up of 17 amino acids. Germline V gene lookup returns CDR1 SGHVS and CDR2 FNYEAQ. Trimming left V 4 bases short and J 2 bases short, with 19 bases between. CDR3: CASSWLARRFITDTQYF. The CDR3, as DNA: TGTGCCAGCAGCTGGCTAGCGCGTCGGTTCATCACAGATACGCAGTATTTT.

The J gene is TRBJ1-6, the V gene TRBV2; 7 bases are a match to TRBD1. Unmatched junction bases numbered 13, after V lost 7 bases and J lost 7 bases. From germline, CDR1 is SNHLY and CDR2 FYNNEI. This CDR3 has 16 amino acids. The CDR3, as DNA: TGTGCCAGCACTATGGGACAGCCAGATTCCAATTCACCCCTCCACTTT. Translating it yields CASTMGQPDSNSPLHF.